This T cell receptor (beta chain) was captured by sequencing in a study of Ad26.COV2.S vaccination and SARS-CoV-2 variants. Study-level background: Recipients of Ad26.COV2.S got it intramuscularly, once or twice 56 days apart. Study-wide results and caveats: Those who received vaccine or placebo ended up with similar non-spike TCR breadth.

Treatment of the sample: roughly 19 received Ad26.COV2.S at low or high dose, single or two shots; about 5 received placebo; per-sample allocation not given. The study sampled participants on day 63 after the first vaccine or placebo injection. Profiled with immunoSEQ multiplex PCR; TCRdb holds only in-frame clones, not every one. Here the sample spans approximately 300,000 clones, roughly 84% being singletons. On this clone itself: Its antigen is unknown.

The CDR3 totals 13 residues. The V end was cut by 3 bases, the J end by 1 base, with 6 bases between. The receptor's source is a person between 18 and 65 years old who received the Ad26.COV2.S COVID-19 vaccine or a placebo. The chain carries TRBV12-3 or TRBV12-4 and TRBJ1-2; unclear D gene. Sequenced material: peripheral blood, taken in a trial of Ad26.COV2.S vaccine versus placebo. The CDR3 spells CASSFLLNYGYTF. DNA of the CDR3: TGTGCCAGCAGTTTTCTGCTTAACTATGGCTACACCTTC.